This TCR beta chain was recovered during a study of blood T cells in healthy people across ages. Points from the study as a whole: Age advanced and TCR beta diversity per million T cells fell, roughly linearly.

Primers used in a second PCR of about 7 to 12 cycles were a sample-barcoded 5' primer and a J-beta primer mix. TCRdb reprocessed the 5' RACE reads with MiXCR, giving one entry per CDR3 protein. The data contain hundreds of thousands of distinct CDR3 sequences, under 40% of them singletons. Trimming left V 0 bases short and J 1 base short, with 12 bases between. The CDR3 has 16 amino acids. Germline assignment: CDR1 LGHNA and CDR2 YSLEER. As concerns this clonotype: No antigen is known for it.

The TCR originated in a man aged 18 to 30 in good health. Material: blood. The chain employs TRBV4-3 and TRBJ1-2, with D unclear. The CDR3 region is CASSQEFEPVNYGYTF. The DNA of the CDR3 is TGCGCCAGCAGCCAAGAGTTTGAGCCGGTTAACTATGGCTACACCTTC.